These 4 T cell receptor beta chains share one sample of origin, sequenced in a study of CD8 T cells in ankylosing spondylitis. TCRdb called the 5' RACE reads again in MiXCR, with one record for every CDR3 protein. The table records approximately 350,000 distinct CDR3 sequences, roughly 22% of them present only once. Sequenced input: blood, either unsorted or a sorted T cell fraction (not recorded which). The source is a male donor with ankylosing spondylitis or in good health (not recorded which).

This clonotype was found a few times. V is TRBV20-1 and J is TRBJ2-2; D is undetermined. The V end was cut by 0 bases, the J end by 1 base, with 9 bases between. Germline CDR1 DFQATT, CDR2 SNEGSKA (reference sequence). This CDR3 spans 15 amino acids. The CDR3 coding sequence is TGCAGTGCTAGAGATCTAGTGGGGAACACCGGGGAGCTGTTTTTT. Its protein product is CSARDLVGNTGELFF.

The V call is TRBV7-2, the J call TRBJ2-3; no clear D gene. The CDR3 extends over 15 amino acids. Germline V gene lookup returns CDR1 SGHTA and CDR2 FQGNSA. V was pared by 1 base and J by 0 bases, with 8 bases between. This chain's CDR3 is CASSLELASTDTQYF. The CDR3 region has the DNA TGTGCCAGCAGCTTAGAGTTAGCCAGCACAGATACGCAGTATTTT.

The chain links TRBV9 to TRBJ2-3; D gene uncertain. The V end lost 0 bases, the J end lost 0 bases, and 8 bases lay between the germline ends. This CDR3 is built from 15 residues. Germline values: CDR1 SGDLS, CDR2 YYNGEE. CDR3 sequence: CASSVEVGSTDTQYF. The DNA of the CDR3 is TGTGCCAGCAGCGTAGAGGTGGGGAGCACAGATACGCAGTATTTT.

This clonotype was seen only a few times. The genes are TRBV12-3 or TRBV12-4 and TRBJ2-7, with 8 bases aligning to TRBD1. J lost 3 bases, V lost 5 bases, and 6 bases had no gene match. The CDR3 sequence is 14 residues long. Written as DNA, the CDR3 is TGTGCCAGCAGTACGACAGGGGAAATCTACGAGCAGTACTTC. Amino acid sequence: CASSTTGEIYEQYF.